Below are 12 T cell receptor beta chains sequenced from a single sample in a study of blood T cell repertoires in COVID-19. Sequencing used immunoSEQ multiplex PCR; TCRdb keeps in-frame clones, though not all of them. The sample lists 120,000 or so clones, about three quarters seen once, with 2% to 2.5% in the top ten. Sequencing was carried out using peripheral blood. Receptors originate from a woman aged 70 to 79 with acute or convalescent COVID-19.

The CDR3 reads CSAPHPTGGVGGYTF. In DNA, the CDR3 is TGCAGCGCGCCCCACCCGACAGGGGGCGTTGGTGGCTACACCTTC. The chain is built from TRBV29-1 and TRBJ1-2; 10 nucleotides match TRBD1. Germline CDR1 is SQVTM and CDR2 is ANQGSEA. The length of the CDR3 is 15 residues. V lost 7 bases to trimming and J lost 7 bases; unmatched junction nucleotides: 15.

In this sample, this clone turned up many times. CDR3 sequence reads: CASSFSGSSGNTIYF. The DNA for the CDR3 is TGTGCCAGCAGCTTTTCCGGGTCCTCTGGAAACACCATATATTTT. The genes are TRBV5-8 and TRBJ1-3; D is uncertain. Between the trimmed V and J ends, which lost 2 bases and 0 bases, there was a span of 9 bases. The CDR3 runs 15 residues. The V gene's germline CDR1 is SGHTS and CDR2 YDEGEE.

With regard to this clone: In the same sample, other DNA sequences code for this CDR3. CDR3 region: CASSLSGQGVYEQYF. The CDR3 DNA reads TGTGCCAGCAGTTTATCGGGACAGGGTGTCTACGAGCAGTACTTC. The gene calls are TRBV27 and TRBJ2-7, with 9 bases identical to TRBD1. The ends lost 0 bases at V and 3 bases at J; junction bases unmatched: 3. The CDR3 totals 15 residues. Germline V CDR1 and CDR2: MNHEY, SMNVEV (reference sequence).

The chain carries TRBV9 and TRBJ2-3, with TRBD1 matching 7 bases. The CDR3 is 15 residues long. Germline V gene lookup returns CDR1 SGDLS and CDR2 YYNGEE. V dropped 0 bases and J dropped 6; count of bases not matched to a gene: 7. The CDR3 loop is CASSVGTGALDTQYF. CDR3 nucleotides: TGTGCCAGCAGCGTAGGGACAGGAGCCTTGGATACGCAGTATTTT.

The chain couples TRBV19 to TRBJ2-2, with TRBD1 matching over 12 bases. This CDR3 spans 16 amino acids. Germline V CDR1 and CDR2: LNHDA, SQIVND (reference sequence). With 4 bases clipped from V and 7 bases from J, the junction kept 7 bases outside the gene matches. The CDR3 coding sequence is TGTGCCAGTAGTAGCCGGGACAGGGGGCGCTTCGGGGAGCTGTTTTTT. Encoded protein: CASSSRDRGRFGELFF.

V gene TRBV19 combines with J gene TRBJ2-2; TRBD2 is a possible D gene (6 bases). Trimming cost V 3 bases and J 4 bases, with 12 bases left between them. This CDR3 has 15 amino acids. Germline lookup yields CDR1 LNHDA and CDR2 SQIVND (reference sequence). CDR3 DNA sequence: TGTGCCAGTAGTATTCAGGCCGGGAGCACCGGGGAGCTGTTTTTT. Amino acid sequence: CASSIQAGSTGELFF.

Here the CDR3 reads CASSEIPGTGAYGYTF. Written as DNA, the CDR3 is TGTGCCAGCAGCGAAATTCCCGGGACAGGGGCCTATGGCTACACCTTC. This chain uses TRBV5-5 with TRBJ1-2, with 10 bases fitting TRBD1. CDR1 and CDR2 (germline): SGHKS, YYEKEE (reference sequence). The ends lost 4 bases at V and 4 bases at J; junction bases unmatched: 10. The CDR3 covers 16 residues. Variable domain in full (rest from reference TRBV5-5 and TRBJ1-2): DAGVTQSPTHLIKTRGQQVTLRCSPISGHKSVSWYQQVLGQGPQFIFQYYEKEERGRGNFPDRFSARQFPNYSSELNVNALLLGDSALYLCASSEIPGTGAYGYTFGSGTRLTVV.

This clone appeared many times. The CDR3 here is CASSPPGEQPQHF. The CDR3 bases are TGTGCCAGCAGCCCGCCAGGCGAACAGCCCCAGCATTTT. The J gene is TRBJ1-5, the V gene TRBV3-1 (or the pseudogene TRBV3-2); D remains ambiguous. Germline CDR1 reads LGHDT; CDR2 reads YNNKEL (reference sequence). The CDR3 extends over 13 amino acids. V was trimmed by 4 bases and J by 7 bases, leaving 11 bases between them.

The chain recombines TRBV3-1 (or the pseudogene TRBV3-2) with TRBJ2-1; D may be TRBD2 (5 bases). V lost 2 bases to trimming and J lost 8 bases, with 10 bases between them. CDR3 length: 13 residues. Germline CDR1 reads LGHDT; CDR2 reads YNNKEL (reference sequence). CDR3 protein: CASSQFPSYEQFF. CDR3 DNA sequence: TGTGCCAGCAGCCAATTTCCTAGCTATGAGCAGTTCTTC.

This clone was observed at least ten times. This CDR3 is CASSSTTDSSIQDTQYF. In DNA form, the CDR3 reads TGTGCCAGCAGCTCCACGACGGACTCGAGCATTCAAGATACGCAGTATTTT. The chain couples TRBV13 to TRBJ2-3, with a weak D call TRBD2 (5 bases). This CDR3 has 17 amino acids. Germline loops: CDR1 PRHDT, CDR2 FYEKMQ (reference sequence). V shed 4 bases and J shed 5 bases, with 22 bases lying between them.

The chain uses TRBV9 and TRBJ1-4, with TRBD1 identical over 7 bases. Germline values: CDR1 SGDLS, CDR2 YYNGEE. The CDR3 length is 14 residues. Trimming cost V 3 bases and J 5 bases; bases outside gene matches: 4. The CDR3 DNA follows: TGTGCCAGCAGCGAGGGACAGCCAAATGAAAAACTGTTTTTT. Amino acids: CASSEGQPNEKLFF.

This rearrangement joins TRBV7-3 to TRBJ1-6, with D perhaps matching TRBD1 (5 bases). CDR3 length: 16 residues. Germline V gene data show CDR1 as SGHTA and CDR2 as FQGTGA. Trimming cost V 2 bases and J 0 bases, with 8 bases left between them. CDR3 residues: CASSLGGSSYNSPLHF. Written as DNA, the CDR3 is TGTGCCAGCAGCTTAGGGGGGAGCTCCTATAATTCACCCCTCCACTTT. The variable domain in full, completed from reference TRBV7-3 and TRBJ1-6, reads GAGVSQTPSNKVTEKGKYVELRCDPISGHTALYWYRQSLGQGPEFLIYFQGTGAADDSGLPNDRFFAVRPEGSVSTLKIQRTERGDSAVYLCASSLGGSSYNSPLHFGNGTRLTVT.